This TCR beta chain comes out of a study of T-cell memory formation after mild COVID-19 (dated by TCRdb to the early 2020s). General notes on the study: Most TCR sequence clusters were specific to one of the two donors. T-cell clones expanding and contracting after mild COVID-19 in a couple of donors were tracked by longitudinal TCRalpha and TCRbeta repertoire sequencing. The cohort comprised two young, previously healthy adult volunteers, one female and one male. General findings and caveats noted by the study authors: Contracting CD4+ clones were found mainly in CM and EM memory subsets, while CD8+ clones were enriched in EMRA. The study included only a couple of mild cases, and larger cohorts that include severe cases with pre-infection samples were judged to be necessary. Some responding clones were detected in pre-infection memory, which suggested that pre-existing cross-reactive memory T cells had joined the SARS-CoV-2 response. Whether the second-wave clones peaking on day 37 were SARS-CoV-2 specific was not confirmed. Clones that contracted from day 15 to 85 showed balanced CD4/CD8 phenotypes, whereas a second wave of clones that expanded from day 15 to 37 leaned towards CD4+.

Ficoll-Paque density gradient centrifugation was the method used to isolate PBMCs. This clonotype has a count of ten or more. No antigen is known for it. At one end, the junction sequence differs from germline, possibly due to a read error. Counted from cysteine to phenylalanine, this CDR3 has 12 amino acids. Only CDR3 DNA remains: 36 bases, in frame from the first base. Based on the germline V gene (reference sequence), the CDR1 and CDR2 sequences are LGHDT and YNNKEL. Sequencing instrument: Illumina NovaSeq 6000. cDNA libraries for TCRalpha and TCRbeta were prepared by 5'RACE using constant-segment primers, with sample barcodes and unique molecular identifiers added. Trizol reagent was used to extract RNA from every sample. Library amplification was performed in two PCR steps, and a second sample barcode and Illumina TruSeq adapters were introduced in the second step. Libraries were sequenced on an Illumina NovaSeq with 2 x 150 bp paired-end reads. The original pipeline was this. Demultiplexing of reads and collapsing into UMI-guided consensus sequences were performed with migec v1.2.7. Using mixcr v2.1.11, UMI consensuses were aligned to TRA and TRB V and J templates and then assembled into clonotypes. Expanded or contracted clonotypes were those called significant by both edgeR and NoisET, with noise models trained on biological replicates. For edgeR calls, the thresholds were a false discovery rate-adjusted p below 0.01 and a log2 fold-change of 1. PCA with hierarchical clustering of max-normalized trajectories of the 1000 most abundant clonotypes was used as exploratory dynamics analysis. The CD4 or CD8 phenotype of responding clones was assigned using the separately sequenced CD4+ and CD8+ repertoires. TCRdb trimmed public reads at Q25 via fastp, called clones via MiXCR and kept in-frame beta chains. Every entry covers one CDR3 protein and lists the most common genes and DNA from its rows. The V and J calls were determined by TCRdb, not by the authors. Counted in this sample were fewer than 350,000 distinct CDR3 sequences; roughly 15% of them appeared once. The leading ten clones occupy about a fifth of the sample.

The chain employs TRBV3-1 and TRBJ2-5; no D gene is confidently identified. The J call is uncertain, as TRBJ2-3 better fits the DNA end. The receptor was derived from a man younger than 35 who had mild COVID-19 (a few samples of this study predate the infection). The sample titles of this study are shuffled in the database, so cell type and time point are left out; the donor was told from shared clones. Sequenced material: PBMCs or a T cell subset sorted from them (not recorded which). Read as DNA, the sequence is TGCGCCAGCAGCCAAGTGCCGGAAACGCAGTATTTT. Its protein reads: CASSQVPETQYF.